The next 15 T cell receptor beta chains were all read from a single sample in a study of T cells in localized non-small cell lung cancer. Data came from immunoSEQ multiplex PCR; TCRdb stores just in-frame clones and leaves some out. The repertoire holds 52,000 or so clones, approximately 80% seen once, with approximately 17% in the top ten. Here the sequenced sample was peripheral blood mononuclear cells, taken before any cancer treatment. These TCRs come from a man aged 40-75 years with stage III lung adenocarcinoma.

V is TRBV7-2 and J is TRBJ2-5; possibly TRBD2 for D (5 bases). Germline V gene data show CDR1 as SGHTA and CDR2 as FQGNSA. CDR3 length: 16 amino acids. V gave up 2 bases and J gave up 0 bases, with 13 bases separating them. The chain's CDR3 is CASSLLGLSYQETQYF. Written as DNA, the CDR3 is TGTGCCAGCAGCTTACTAGGACTGTCGTACCAAGAGACCCAGTACTTC.

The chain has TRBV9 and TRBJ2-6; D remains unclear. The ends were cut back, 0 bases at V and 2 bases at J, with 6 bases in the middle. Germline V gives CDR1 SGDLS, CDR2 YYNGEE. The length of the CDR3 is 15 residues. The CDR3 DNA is TGTGCCAGCAGCGTAGGAGAGACTGGGGCCAACGTCCTGACTTTC. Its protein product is CASSVGETGANVLTF.

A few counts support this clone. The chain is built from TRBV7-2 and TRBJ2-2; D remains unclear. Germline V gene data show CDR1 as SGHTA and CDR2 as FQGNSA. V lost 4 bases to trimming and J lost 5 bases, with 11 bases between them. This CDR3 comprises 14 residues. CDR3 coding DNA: TGTGCCAGCAGCTCACGGCTAGGTACCGGGGAGCTGTTTTTT. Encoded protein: CASSSRLGTGELFF.

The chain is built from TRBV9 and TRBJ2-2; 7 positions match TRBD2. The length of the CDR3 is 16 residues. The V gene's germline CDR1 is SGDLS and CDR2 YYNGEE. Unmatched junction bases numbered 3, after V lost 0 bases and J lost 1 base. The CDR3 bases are TGTGCCAGCAGCGTAGACGCGGGAGAGAACACCGGGGAGCTGTTTTTT. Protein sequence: CASSVDAGENTGELFF.

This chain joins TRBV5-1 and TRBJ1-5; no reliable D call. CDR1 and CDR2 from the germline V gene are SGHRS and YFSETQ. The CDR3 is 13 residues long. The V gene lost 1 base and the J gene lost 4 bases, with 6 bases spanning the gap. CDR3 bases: TGCGCCAGCAGCTTGAAGGGAAATCAGCCCCAGCATTTT. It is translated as CASSLKGNQPQHF.

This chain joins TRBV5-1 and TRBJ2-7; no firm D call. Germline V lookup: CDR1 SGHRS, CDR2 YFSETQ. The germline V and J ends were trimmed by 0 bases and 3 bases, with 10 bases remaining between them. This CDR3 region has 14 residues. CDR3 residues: CASSLEPLDYEQYF. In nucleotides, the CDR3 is TGCGCCAGCAGCTTGGAGCCCCTCGACTACGAGCAGTACTTC.

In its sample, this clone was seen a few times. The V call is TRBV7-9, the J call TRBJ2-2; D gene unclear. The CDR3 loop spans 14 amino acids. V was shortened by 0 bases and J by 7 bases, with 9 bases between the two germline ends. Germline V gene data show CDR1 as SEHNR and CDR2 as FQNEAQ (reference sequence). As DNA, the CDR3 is TGTGCCAGCAGCTTAGCAGGGCCGGACGGGGAGCTGTTTTTT. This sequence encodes CASSLAGPDGELFF.

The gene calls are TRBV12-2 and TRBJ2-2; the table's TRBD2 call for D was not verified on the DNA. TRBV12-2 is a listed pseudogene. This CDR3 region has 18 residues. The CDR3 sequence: CASRLPLWGRLESGELFF. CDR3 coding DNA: TGTGCAAGTCGCTTACCCCTATGGGGGAGACTAGAATCCGGGGAGCTGTTTTTT.

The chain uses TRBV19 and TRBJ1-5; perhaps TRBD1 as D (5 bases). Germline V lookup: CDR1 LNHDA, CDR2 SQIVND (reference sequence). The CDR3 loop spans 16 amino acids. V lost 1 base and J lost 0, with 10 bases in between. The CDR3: CASSIGGQGSNQPQHF. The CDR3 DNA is TGTGCCAGTAGTATAGGTGGGCAGGGTAGCAATCAGCCCCAGCATTTT.

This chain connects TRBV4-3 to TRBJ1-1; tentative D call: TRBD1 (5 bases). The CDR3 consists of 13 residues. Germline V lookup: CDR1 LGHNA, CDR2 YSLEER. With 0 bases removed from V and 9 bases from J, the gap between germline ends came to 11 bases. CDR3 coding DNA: TGCGCCAGCAGCCAAGAAAAGAGGGGAAAAGCTTTCTTT. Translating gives CASSQEKRGKAFF.

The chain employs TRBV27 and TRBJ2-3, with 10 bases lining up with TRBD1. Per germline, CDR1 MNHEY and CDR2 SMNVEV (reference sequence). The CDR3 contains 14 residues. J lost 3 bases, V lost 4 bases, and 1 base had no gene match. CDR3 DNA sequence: TGTGCCAGCAGTTGGACAGGGGGAACAGATACGCAGTATTTT. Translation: CASSWTGGTDTQYF.

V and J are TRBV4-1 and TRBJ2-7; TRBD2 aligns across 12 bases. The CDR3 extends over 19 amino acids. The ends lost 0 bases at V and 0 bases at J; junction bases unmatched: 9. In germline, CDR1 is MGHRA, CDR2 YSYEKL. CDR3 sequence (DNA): TGCGCCAGCAGCCAAGACCCAGCGCTAGCGGGGGGGGACTCCTACGAGCAGTACTTC. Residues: CASSQDPALAGGDSYEQYF.

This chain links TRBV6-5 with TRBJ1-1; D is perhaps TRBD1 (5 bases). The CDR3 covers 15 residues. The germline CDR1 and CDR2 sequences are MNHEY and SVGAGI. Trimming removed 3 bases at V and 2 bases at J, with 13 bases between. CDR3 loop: CASSYTRDPNTEAFF. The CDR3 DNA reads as TGTGCCAGCAGTTATACTAGGGACCCAAACACTGAAGCTTTCTTT.

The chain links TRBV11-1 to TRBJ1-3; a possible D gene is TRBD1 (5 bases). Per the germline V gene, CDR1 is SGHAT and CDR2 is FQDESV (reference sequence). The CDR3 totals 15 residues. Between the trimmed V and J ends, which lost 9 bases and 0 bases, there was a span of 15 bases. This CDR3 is CARPGTPTSGNTIYF. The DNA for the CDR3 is TGTGCCAGACCCGGGACCCCCACCTCTGGAAACACCATATATTTT.

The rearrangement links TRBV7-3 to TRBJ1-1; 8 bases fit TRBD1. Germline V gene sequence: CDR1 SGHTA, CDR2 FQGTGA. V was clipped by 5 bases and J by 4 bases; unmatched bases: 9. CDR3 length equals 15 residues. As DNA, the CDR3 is TGTGCCAGCAGCGTAAACGGACAGGGAACCACTGAAGCTTTCTTT. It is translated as CASSVNGQGTTEAFF.